Detailed here is one T cell receptor (beta chain). This sample is drawn from a study of T-cell memory formation after mild COVID-19. MiXCR was run by TCRdb on the 5' RACE reads, yielding one entry per CDR3 protein. This table has 150,000 to 200,000 distinct CDR3 sequences, about 18% appearing once. The CDR3 is 14 residues long. The V end was cut by 6 bases, the J end by 0 bases, with 15 bases between. Germline values: CDR1 SQVTM, CDR2 ANQGSEA. This TCR was recovered from a man younger than 35 who had mild COVID-19 (a few samples of this study predate the infection). Cell type and time point are not known. This chain connects TRBV29-1 to TRBJ2-7; D is unclear. Sequenced sample: PBMCs or a T cell subset sorted from them (not recorded which). CDR3 in amino acids: CSVAESWNSYEQYF. In DNA, the CDR3 is TGCAGCGTGGCAGAGAGTTGGAACTCCTACGAGCAGTACTTC.